The source of this T cell receptor beta chain is a study of response to subunit inactivated influenza vaccine. Study observations and caveats: A suggestion made by the authors is that each seasonal influenza vaccination recruits few new T cells.

Worth noting for this clonotype: Its target is unknown.

TCRdb itself ran the RT-PCR reads through MiXCR, one entry per CDR3 protein. Among roughly 650,000 distinct CDR3 sequences listed, about 15% were seen once. Germline V gives CDR1 MNHNS, CDR2 SASEGT. V was trimmed by 6 bases and J by 4 bases, leaving 12 bases between them. The CDR3 is 13 residues long. The material was PBMCs from blood, obtained 11 to 12 days after vaccination. This TCR derives from a man aged 50 to 59 who received an inactivated influenza vaccine. The chain combines TRBV6-1 with TRBJ1-2; maybe TRBD1 (5 bases). CDR3 amino acids: CASRLGAGYGYTF. The CDR3 DNA sequence: TGTGCCAGCAGGCTAGGGGCTGGCTATGGCTACACCTTC.